This TCR beta chain was documented in a study of neoadjuvant anti-PD-1 for oral cavity cancer. In the study overall: Non-progressing patients received a fourth nivolumab dose near day 43, then surgery on days 50-56. Study results and caveats: Higher pretreatment Treg/Th17 ratios tracked higher pretreatment blood clonality.

Germline CDR1 reads SGHRS; CDR2 reads YFSETQ. V shed 6 bases and J shed 1 base, with 13 bases lying between them. The CDR3 is 14 residues long. Time point reported: after neoadjuvant nivolumab, at surgical resection. The method was immunoSEQ multiplex PCR; TCRdb's version includes in-frame clones alone and lacks a portion of them. The data hold 10,000 to 15,000 clones, with roughly 70% observed a single time. Concerning this clone itself: The antigen remains unidentified.

The clonotype originates from a person between 35 and 79 years old with oral cavity squamous cell carcinoma. Sequenced here: PBMCs, sampled after nivolumab (anti-PD-1) treatment. V gene TRBV5-1 combines with J gene TRBJ2-5; D may be TRBD1 (6 bases). CDR3 sequence reads: CASTQQGRQETQYF. CDR3 nucleotides: TGCGCCAGCACACAACAGGGCCGCCAAGAGACCCAGTACTTC.